Below, one T cell receptor (beta chain) is given with its context. Its antigen remains unidentified. The sample comes from a study of Tregs in tolerant kidney transplant recipients. Study-wide background: A 3-day belatacept mixed lymphocyte reaction, sometimes plus 5-day graft donor restimulation, preceded CD4+CD25+CD127- sorting.

Sequenced by immunoSEQ multiplex PCR; TCRdb stores in-frame clones only, minus some. The table has under 45,000 clones, roughly 96% seen once. CDR1 is GTSNPN and CDR2 is SVGIG in the germline V gene (reference sequence). V lost 2 bases and J 5 bases, leaving 12 bases between the germline ends. The CDR3 is 13 amino acids. The chain employs TRBV30 and TRBJ2-5; possibly TRBD1 for D (5 bases). The sample comprised Tregs from blood cultured with allogeneic cells. The TCR sequence derives from a human donor in good health. The CDR3 DNA follows: TGTGCCTGGAGTTTTGGCAACAGGGAGACCCAGTACTTC. Its protein is CAWSFGNRETQYF.